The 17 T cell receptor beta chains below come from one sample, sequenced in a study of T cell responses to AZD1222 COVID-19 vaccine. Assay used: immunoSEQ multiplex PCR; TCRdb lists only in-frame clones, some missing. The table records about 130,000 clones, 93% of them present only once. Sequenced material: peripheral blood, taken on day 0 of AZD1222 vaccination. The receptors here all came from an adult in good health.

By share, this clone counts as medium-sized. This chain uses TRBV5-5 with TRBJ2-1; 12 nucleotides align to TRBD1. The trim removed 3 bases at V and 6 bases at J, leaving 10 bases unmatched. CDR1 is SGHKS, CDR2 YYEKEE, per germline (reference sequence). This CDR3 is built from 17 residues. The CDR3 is CASSYNPGQGAGNEQFF. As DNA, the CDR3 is TGTGCCAGCAGCTACAACCCGGGACAGGGGGCAGGCAATGAGCAGTTCTTC.

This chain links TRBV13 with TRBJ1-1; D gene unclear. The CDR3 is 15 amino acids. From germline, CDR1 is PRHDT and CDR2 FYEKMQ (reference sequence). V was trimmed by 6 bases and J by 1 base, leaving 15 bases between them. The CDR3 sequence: CASSPPTGENTEAFF. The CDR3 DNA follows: TGTGCCAGCAGTCCTCCCACTGGGGAGAACACTGAAGCTTTCTTT. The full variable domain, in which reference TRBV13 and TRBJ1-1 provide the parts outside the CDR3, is AAGVIQSPRHLIKEKRETATLKCYPIPRHDTVYWYQQGPGQDPQFLISFYEKMQSDKGSIPDRFSAQQFSDYHSELNMSSLELGDSALYFCASSPPTGENTEAFFGQGTRLTVV.

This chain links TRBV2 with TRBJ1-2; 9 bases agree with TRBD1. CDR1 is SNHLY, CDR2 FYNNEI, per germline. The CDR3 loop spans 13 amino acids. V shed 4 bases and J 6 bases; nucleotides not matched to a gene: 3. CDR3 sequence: CASSAGTGNGYTF. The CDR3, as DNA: TGTGCCAGCAGTGCCGGGACAGGGAATGGCTACACCTTC.

This chain's CDR3 is CASSLGGAGNSWNEQFF. In nucleotides, the CDR3 is TGTGCCAGCAGCTTAGGGGGCGCGGGGAACTCGTGGAATGAGCAGTTCTTC. The chain employs TRBV11-2 and TRBJ2-1; tentative D call: TRBD2 (6 bases). The V and J ends lost 1 base and 7 bases respectively, with 20 bases between them. This CDR3 has 17 amino acids. Germline-derived CDR1 and CDR2 are SGHAT and FQNNGV.

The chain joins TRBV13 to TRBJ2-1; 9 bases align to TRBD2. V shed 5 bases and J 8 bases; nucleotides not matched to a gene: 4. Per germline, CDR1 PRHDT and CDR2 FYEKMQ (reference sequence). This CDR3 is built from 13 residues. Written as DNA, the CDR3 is TGTGCCAGCAGCCGGGGACTAGCAGATGAGCAGTTCTTC. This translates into CASSRGLADEQFF. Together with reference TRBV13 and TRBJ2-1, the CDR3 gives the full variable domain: AAGVIQSPRHLIKEKRETATLKCYPIPRHDTVYWYQQGPGQDPQFLISFYEKMQSDKGSIPDRFSAQQFSDYHSELNMSSLELGDSALYFCASSRGLADEQFFGPGTRLTVL.

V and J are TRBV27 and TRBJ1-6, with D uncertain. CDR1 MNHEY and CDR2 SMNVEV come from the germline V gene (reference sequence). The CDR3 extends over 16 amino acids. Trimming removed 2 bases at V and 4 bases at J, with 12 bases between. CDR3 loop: CASSLVSTFYNSPLHF. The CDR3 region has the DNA TGTGCCAGCAGTTTAGTGTCCACTTTTTATAATTCACCCCTCCACTTT.

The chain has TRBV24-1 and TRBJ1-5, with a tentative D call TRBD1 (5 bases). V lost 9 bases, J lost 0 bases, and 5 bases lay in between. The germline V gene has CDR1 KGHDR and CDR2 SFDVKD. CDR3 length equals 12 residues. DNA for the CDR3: TGTGCCACCCAGGGTAGCAATCAGCCCCAGCATTTT. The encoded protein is CATQGSNQPQHF.

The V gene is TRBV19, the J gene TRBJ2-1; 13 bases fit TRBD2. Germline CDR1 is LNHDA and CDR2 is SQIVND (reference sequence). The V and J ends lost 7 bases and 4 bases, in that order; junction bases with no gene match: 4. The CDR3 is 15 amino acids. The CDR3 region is CASTRTSGSYNEQFF. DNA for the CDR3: TGTGCCAGTACCCGGACTAGCGGGAGTTACAATGAGCAGTTCTTC.

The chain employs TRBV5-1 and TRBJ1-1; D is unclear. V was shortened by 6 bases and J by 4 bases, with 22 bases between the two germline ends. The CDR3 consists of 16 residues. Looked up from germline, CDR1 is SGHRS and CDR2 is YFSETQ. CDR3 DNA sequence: TGCGCCAGCATCCCCAGCCCCAGGTTCGACGGCACTGAAGCTTTCTTT. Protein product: CASIPSPRFDGTEAFF.

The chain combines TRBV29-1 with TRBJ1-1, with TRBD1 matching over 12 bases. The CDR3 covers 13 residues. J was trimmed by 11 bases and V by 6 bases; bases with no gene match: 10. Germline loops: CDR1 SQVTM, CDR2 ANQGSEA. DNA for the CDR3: TGCAGCGTAACCGGGACAGGGGGCATTCAGGCTTTCTTT. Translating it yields CSVTGTGGIQAFF.

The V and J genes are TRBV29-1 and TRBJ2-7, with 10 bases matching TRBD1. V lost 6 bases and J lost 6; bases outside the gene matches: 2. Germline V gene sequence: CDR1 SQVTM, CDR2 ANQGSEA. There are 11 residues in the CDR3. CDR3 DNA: TGCAGCGTGGGACAGGGGACCGAGCAGTACTTC. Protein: CSVGQGTEQYF.

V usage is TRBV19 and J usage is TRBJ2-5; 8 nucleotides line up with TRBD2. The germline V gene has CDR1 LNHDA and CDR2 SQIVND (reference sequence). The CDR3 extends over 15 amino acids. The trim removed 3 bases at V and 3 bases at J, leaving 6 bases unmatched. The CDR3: CASSISAGGEETQYF. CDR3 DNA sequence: TGTGCCAGTAGTATCTCCGCGGGAGGCGAAGAGACCCAGTACTTC. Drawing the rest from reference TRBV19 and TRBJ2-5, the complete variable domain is DGGITQSPKYLFRKEGQNVTLSCEQNLNHDAMYWYRQDPGQGLRLIYYSQIVNDFQKGDIAEGYSVSREKKESFPLTVTSAQKNPTAFYLCASSISAGGEETQYFGPGTRLLVL.

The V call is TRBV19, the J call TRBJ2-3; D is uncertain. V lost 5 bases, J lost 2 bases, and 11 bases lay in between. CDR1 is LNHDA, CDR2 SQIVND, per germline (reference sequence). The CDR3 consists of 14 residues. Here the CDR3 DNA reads TGTGCCAGTAGTTCCCGACACAACACAGATACGCAGTATTTT. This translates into CASSSRHNTDTQYF.

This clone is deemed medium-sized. This chain's CDR3 is CASSQMSGSYMGTGELFF. In DNA form, the CDR3 reads TGTGCCAGCAGCCAGATGAGCGGGAGTTACATGGGAACCGGGGAGCTGTTTTTT. V usage is TRBV4-2 and J usage is TRBJ2-2; 8 bases match TRBD2. The CDR3 loop spans 18 amino acids. Germline assignment: CDR1 LGHNA and CDR2 YNFKEQ. The V segment lost 3 bases and the J segment 5 bases; nucleotides outside the gene matches: 14.

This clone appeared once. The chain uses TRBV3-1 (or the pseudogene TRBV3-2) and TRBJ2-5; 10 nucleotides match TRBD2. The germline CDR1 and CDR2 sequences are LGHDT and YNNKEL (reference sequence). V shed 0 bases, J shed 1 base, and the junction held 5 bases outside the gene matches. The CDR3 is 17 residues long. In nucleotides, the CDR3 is TGTGCCAGCAGCCAAGAGGCTAGCGGGGGCCTCCAAGAGACCCAGTACTTC. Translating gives CASSQEASGGLQETQYF.

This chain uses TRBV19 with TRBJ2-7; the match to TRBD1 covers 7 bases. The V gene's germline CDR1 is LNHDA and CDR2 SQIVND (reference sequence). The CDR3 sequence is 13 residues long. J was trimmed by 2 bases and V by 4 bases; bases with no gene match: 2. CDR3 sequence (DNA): TGTGCCAGTAGTAAGGGGACAGCCTACGAGCAGTACTTC. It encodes CASSKGTAYEQYF.

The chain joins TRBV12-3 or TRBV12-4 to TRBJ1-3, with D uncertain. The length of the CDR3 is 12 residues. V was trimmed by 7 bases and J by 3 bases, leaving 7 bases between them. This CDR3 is CASTRDGNTIYF. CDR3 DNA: TGTGCCAGCACCCGAGATGGAAACACCATATATTTT.